This T cell receptor beta chain was captured in a study of B cell selection in AIRE deficiency. The study, taken as a whole, reports: Of 3657 shared Treg TCRbeta sequences, over 30% were healthy-only, 9.3% patient-only. Patient Tconv cells held roughly a third of Treg sequences shared by healthy donors. Shared Treg sequences had shorter CDR3s, biased toward rearrangements with few non-templated insertions.

This CDR3 has 15 residues. CDR1 is SGHNT and CDR2 is YYREEE in the germline V gene (reference sequence). J was trimmed by 3 bases and V by 0 bases; bases with no gene match: 4. For this clone: Its antigen is currently unknown.

The regulatory T cell sort gate was CD4+CD25hiCD127low/negative. Original handling: Around 56,000 patient and some 97,000 healthy donor TCRbeta sequences came from Tregs. Clones were read by immunoSEQ multiplex PCR, and TCRdb kept only the in-frame ones, dropping some. The V and J calls and clone size are taken from that table; D and trimming were inferred from the DNA. The sample comprises some 21,000 clones, about 94% of which are singletons, and just under 2% rests with the top ten. The clonotype was recovered from a human donor with AIRE deficiency. This chain links TRBV5-4 with TRBJ1-2; 8 bases agree with TRBD1. The sequencing input was Tregs sorted from PBMCs. CDR3 amino acids: CASSLGQGLDYGYTF. CDR3 in DNA: TGTGCCAGCAGCTTGGGACAGGGGCTAGACTATGGCTACACCTTC.